This T cell receptor beta chain originates from a study of CD8 T cells in ankylosing spondylitis. Study conclusions and caveats: Within ankylosing spondylitis blood, a TCR beta motif made up of eight or nine highly homologous variants appeared to be characteristic.

This clonotype was picked up a small number of times. Its antigen is not known. TCRdb re-called the 5' RACE reads through MiXCR, storing one row per CDR3 protein. This sample has about 360,000 distinct CDR3 sequences, with 14% to 15% found just once. This clonotype originated in a male donor with ankylosing spondylitis or in good health (not recorded which). The sample taken for sequencing was blood, either unsorted or a sorted T cell fraction (not recorded which).

Written as DNA, the CDR3 is TGTGCCAGCAGTTTTTTAGTGGCCGAGCAGTACTTC. It yields the protein CASSFLVAEQYF. The chain couples TRBV12-3 or TRBV12-4 to TRBJ2-7; the D is unclear. Deletions cut 3 bases from V and 6 bases from J, with 9 bases between. This CDR3 is 12 amino acids long.